The T cell receptor (beta chain) described here comes from a study of blood T cell repertoires in COVID-19. Looking at the study overall: COVID-19 samples collected from the United States, Italy and Spain covered acute and convalescent phases. PBMCs, B-cell-depleted T cells, or T cells provided the cDNA or gDNA that made up the material.

Under the authors' procedure: Reference gene primer amplification gave estimated nucleated cell counts. The assay was immunoSEQ multiplex PCR, and TCRdb's table has in-frame clones only and misses some. That table supplies the V and J calls and clone size; D and trimming were determined from the DNA. Of about 220,000 clones listed, approximately 92% were seen once; the top ten hold 3% to 3.5%. Participants' own reports of clinical history determined their cohort assignment. The sequencing sample was made of PBMCs or T cells enriched from blood (not recorded which). The TCR was taken from a woman between 18 and 29 years old in a cohort exposed to, infected with or recovered from COVID-19 (not recorded which).

CDR3 nucleotides: TGCGCCAGCAGTACCGGACAGGGCACTGAAGCTTTCTTT. Its protein product is CASSTGQGTEAFF. The chain combines TRBV10-1 with TRBJ1-1; 8 bases are shared with TRBD1. CDR3 length equals 13 residues. Germline values: CDR1 WNHNN, CDR2 SYGVQD (reference sequence). The V segment lost 5 bases and the J segment 4 bases; nucleotides outside the gene matches: 3.